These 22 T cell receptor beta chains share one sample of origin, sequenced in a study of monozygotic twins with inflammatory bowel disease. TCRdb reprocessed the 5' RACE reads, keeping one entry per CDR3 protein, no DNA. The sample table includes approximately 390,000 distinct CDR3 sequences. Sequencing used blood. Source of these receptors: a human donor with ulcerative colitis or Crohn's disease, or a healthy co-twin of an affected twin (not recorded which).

The CDR3 sequence: CASSTAGRNTIYF. This sequence joins TRBV27 and TRBJ1-3; TCRdb's D gene call, TRBD1, goes unchecked for lack of DNA. The length of the CDR3 is 13 residues. In germline, CDR1 is MNHEY, CDR2 SMNVEV (reference sequence).

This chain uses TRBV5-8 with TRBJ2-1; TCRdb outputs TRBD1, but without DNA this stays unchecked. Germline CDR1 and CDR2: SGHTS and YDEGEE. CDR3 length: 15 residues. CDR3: CASSPGQLAYNEQFF.

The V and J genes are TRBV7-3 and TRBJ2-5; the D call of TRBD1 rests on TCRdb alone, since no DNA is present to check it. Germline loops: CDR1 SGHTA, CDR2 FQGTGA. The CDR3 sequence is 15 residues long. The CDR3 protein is CASSLGQGRGETQYF.

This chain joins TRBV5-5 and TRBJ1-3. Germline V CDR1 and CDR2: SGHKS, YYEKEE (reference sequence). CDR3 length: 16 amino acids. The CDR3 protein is CASSLLRASSGNTIYF.

This CDR3 reads CASSQDYRPYEQYF. This chain joins TRBV4-2 and TRBJ2-7. The CDR3 is 14 amino acids. CDR1 and CDR2 from the germline V gene are LGHNA and YNFKEQ.

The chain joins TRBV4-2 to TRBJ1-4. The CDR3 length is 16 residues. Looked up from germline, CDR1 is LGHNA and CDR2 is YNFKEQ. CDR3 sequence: CASSQEQVATNEKLFF.

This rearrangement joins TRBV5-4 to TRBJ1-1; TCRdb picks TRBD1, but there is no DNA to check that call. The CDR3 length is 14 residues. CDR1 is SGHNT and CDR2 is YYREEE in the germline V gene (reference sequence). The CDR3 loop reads CASTLGGRGTEAFF.

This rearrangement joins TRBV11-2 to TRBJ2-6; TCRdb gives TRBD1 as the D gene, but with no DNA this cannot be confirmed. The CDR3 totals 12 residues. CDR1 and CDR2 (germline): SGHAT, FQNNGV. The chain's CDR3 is CASSIDRNVLTF. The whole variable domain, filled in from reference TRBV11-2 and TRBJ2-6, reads EAGVAQSPRYKIIEKRQSVAFWCNPISGHATLYWYQQILGQGPKLLIQFQNNGVVDDSQLPKDRFSAERLKGVDSTLKIQPAKLEDSAVYLCASSIDRNVLTFGAGSRLTVL.

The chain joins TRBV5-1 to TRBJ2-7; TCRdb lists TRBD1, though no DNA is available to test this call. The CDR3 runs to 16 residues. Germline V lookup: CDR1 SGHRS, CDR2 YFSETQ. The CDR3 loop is CASSLGLGTGKGEQYF. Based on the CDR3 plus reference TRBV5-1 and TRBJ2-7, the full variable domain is KAGVTQTPRYLIKTRGQQVTLSCSPISGHRSVSWYQQTPGQGLQFLFEYFSETQRNKGNFPGRFSGRQFSNSRSEMNVSTLELGDSALYLCASSLGLGTGKGEQYFGPGTRLTVT.

The CDR3 region is CASSPQTGVNYEQYF. The J gene is TRBJ2-7, the V gene TRBV14; the TRBD1 assignment by TCRdb is unverifiable without DNA. The CDR3 extends over 15 amino acids. CDR1 is SGHDN, CDR2 FVKESK, per germline.

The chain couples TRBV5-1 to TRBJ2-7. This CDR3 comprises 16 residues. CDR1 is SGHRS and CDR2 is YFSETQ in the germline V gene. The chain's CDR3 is CASSLDPESSSYEQYF.

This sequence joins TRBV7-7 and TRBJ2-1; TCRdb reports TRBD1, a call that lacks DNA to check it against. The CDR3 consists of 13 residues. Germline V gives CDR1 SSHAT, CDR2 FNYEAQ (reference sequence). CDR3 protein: CASSPLGSGEQFF. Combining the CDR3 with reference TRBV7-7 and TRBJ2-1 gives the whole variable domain GAGVSQSPRYKVTKRGQDVTLRCDPISSHATLYWYQQALGQGPEFLTYFNYEAQPDKSGLPSDRFSAERPEGSISTLTIQRTEQRDSAMYRCASSPLGSGEQFFGPGTRLTVL.

This chain's CDR3 is CASSSGTHYGYTF. The chain carries TRBV14 and TRBJ1-2; TCRdb's assignment of TRBD1 cannot be checked, as there is no DNA. Germline V gene sequence: CDR1 SGHDN, CDR2 FVKESK. The CDR3 length is 13 residues.

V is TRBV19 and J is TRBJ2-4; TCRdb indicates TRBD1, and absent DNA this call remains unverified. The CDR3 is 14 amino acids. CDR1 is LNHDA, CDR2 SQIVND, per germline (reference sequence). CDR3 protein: CASSRQGVLNIQYF.

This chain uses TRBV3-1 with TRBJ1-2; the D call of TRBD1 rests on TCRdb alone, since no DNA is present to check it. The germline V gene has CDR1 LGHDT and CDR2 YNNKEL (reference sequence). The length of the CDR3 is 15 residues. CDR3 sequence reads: CASSRRGQGIGGYTF.

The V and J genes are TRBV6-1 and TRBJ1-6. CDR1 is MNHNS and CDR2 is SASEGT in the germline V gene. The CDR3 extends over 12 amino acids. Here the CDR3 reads CASSGDGSPLHF.

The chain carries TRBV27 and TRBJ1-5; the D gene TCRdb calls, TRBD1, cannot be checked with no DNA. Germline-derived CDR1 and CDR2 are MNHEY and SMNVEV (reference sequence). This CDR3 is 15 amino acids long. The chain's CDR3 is CASKAGRSFNQPQHF.

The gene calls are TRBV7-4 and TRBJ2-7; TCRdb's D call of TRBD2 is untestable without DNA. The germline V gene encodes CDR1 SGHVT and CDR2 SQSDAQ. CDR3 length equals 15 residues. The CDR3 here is CASSLFPGLVCEQYF.

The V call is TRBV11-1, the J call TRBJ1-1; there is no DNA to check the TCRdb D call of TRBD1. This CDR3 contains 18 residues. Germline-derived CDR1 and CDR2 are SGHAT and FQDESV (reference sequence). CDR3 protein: CASSLGMRTGTRGTEAFF. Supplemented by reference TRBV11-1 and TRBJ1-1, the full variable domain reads EAEVAQSPRYKITEKSQAVAFWCDPISGHATLYWYRQILGQGPELLVQFQDESVVDDSQLPKDRFSAERLKGVDSTLKIQPAELGDSAMYLCASSLGMRTGTRGTEAFFGQGTRLTVV.

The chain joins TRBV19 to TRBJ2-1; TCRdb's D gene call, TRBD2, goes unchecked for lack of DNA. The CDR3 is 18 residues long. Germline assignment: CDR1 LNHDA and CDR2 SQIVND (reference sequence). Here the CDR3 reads CASSATGLAAPKGNEQFF.

This CDR3 reads CACSMTRNQETQYF. V is TRBV7-2 and J is TRBJ2-5; TCRdb reports TRBD2, a call that lacks DNA to check it against. Germline V CDR1 and CDR2: SGHTA, FQGNSA. The CDR3 spans 14 residues.

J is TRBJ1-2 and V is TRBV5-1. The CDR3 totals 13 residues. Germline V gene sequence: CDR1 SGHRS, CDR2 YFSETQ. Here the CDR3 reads CASSSTTNYGYTF.